Shown below are 14 T cell receptor beta chains from a single sample sequenced in a study of blood T cell repertoires in COVID-19. TCRdb's copy holds only in-frame clones and misses some; the assay was immunoSEQ multiplex PCR. The profile shows 150,000 to 200,000 clones, roughly 90% of them singletons. The sequenced material came from PBMCs or T cells enriched from blood (not recorded which). The receptors stem from a woman between 50 and 59 years old who had recovered from COVID-19.

This sequence joins TRBV11-3 and TRBJ1-4, with a possible D match to TRBD1 (5 bases). Germline CDR1 SGHNT, CDR2 YENEEA. CDR3 length equals 13 residues. Trimming stripped 3 bases from V and 6 bases from J, with 8 bases between. CDR3 in DNA: TGTGCCAGCAGCTTCGAAGGGGATGAAAAACTGTTTTTT. Translated, it gives CASSFEGDEKLFF.

The genes are TRBV11-2 and TRBJ2-5; TRBD2 aligns across 8 bases. This CDR3 has 13 residues. The V gene end was trimmed by 6 bases and the J gene end by 5 bases; junction bases not matched to a gene: 5. The germline V gene encodes CDR1 SGHAT and CDR2 FQNNGV. CDR3 amino acids: CASSYGLAETQYF. DNA for the CDR3: TGTGCCAGCAGTTACGGACTAGCCGAGACCCAGTACTTC.

This chain uses TRBV5-1 with TRBJ2-3; 11 bases fit TRBD2. V lost 0 bases and J lost 5; bases outside the gene matches: 8. This CDR3 contains 17 residues. Germline V gives CDR1 SGHRS, CDR2 YFSETQ. The CDR3 reads CASSLVGSGGAGDTQYF. CDR3 DNA sequence: TGCGCCAGCAGCTTGGTTGGTAGCGGGGGGGCCGGAGATACGCAGTATTTT. Full variable domain (missing parts from reference TRBV5-1 and TRBJ2-3): KAGVTQTPRYLIKTRGQQVTLSCSPISGHRSVSWYQQTPGQGLQFLFEYFSETQRNKGNFPGRFSGRQFSNSRSEMNVSTLELGDSALYLCASSLVGSGGAGDTQYFGPGTRLTVL.

The genes are TRBV11-3 and TRBJ2-2; a possible D gene is TRBD2 (5 bases). The CDR3 has 14 residues. V shed 5 bases and J shed 4 bases, with 11 bases lying between them. CDR1 is SGHNT and CDR2 is YENEEA in the germline V gene. The CDR3 DNA is TGTGCCAGCAGCCCACTTCGGGGCACCGGGGAGCTGTTTTTT. Translating gives CASSPLRGTGELFF.

The chain employs TRBV5-6 and TRBJ2-1; TRBD2 might be the D (6 bases). The CDR3 totals 14 residues. Germline CDR1 reads SGHDT; CDR2 reads YYEEEE. V lost 4 bases, J lost 10 bases, and 18 bases lay in between. The CDR3 region has the DNA TGTGCCAGCAGCCCCGGAGGGCCTGGGGCCGAGCAGTTCTTC. It encodes CASSPGGPGAEQFF.

The chain is built from TRBV7-2 and TRBJ2-1; tentatively, D is TRBD2 (5 bases). V was clipped by 6 bases and J by 1 base, with 16 bases between them. Germline lookup yields CDR1 SGHTA and CDR2 FQGNSA. CDR3 length: 16 amino acids. The chain's CDR3 is CASRPPPAGSYNEQFF. The CDR3 DNA is TGTGCCAGCAGGCCCCCCCCGGCGGGTTCCTACAATGAGCAGTTCTTC.

The chain has TRBV18 and TRBJ2-5, with a possible D match to TRBD2 (6 bases). From germline, CDR1 is KGHSH and CDR2 LQKENI. This CDR3 is built from 16 residues. The V end was cut by 2 bases, the J end by 2 bases, with 15 bases between. The CDR3 is CASSPERREKQETQYF. CDR3 nucleotide sequence: TGTGCCAGCTCACCAGAAAGACGGGAGAAGCAAGAGACCCAGTACTTC.

Many counts were recorded for this clone. This chain uses TRBV6-1 with TRBJ1-2, with a possible D match to TRBD1 (6 bases). V was pared by 3 bases and J by 4 bases, with 6 bases between. CDR1 is MNHNS and CDR2 is SASEGT in the germline V gene. The CDR3 runs to 12 residues. The CDR3 region has the DNA TGTGCCAGCAGTGAGGACAGCTATGGCTACACCTTC. This translates into CASSEDSYGYTF.

The chain combines TRBV12-3 or TRBV12-4 with TRBJ2-5, with D possibly TRBD1 on 6 matching bases. The CDR3 loop spans 13 amino acids. Trimming removed 6 bases from V and 2 bases from J, with 10 bases in between. The CDR3 loop is CASRGQGQETQYF. The CDR3 DNA follows: TGTGCCAGCAGGGGTCAGGGGCAAGAGACCCAGTACTTC.

On this clone: Other DNA sequences of this sample code for an identical CDR3. The chain combines TRBV29-1 with TRBJ1-1; TRBD1 aligns across 7 bases. V dropped 4 bases and J dropped 1; count of bases not matched to a gene: 0. The CDR3 spans 12 residues. CDR1 is SQVTM, CDR2 ANQGSEA, per germline. CDR3 DNA: TGCAGCGTTGGACAGGGGAACACTGAAGCTTTCTTT. Protein sequence: CSVGQGNTEAFF.

Many counts were recorded for this clone. This sequence joins TRBV4-2 and TRBJ1-5; a possible D gene is TRBD1 (5 bases). This CDR3 is 17 amino acids long. Trimming shortened V by 4 bases and J by 1 base, and 17 bases separated the two germline ends. The germline V gene has CDR1 LGHNA and CDR2 YNFKEQ. In nucleotides, the CDR3 is TGTGCCAGCAGCCCGGGGGTGATTGACGGGAGCAATCAGCCCCAGCATTTT. It translates to CASSPGVIDGSNQPQHF.

This clone was counted a few times. V usage is TRBV19 and J usage is TRBJ1-1, with D possibly TRBD1 on 5 matching bases. The ends were cut back, 6 bases at V and 7 bases at J, with 18 bases in the middle. Germline V CDR1 and CDR2: LNHDA, SQIVND (reference sequence). The CDR3 consists of 14 residues. The CDR3 nucleotides read TGTGCCAGTAGATATAAAGGTTTAGGGGATGAAGCTTTCTTT. It translates to CASRYKGLGDEAFF.

The chain couples TRBV7-2 to TRBJ1-5; 7 bases are a match to TRBD1. Germline CDR1 is SGHTA and CDR2 is FQGNSA. V lost 5 bases, J lost 2 bases, and 3 bases stayed unmatched. This CDR3 is built from 14 residues. In DNA form, the CDR3 reads TGTGCCAGCAGCCCAGGGGGAGGCAATCAGCCCCAGCATTTT. It yields the protein CASSPGGGNQPQHF.

The J gene is TRBJ1-2, the V gene TRBV27, with 7 bases identical to TRBD1. The length of the CDR3 is 15 residues. Trimming at V came to 5 bases and at J to 4 bases, leaving 10 bases not matched to a gene. From germline, CDR1 is MNHEY and CDR2 SMNVEV (reference sequence). The CDR3 nucleotides read TGTGCCAGCAGTCCACGACAGGGAAACAGCTATGGCTACACCTTC. It specifies CASSPRQGNSYGYTF.